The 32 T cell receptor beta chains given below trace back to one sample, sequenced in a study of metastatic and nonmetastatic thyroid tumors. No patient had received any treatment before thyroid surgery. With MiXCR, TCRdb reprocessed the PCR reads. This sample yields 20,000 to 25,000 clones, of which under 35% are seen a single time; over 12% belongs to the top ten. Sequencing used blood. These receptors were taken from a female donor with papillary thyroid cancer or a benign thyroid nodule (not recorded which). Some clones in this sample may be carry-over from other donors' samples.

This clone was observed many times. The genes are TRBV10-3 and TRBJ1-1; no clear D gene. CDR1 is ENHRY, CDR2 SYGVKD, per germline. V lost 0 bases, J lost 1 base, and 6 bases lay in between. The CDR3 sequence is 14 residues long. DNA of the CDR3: TGTGCCATCAGTGAGTCTGTCGGGAACACTGAAGCTTTCTTT. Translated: CAISESVGNTEAFF.

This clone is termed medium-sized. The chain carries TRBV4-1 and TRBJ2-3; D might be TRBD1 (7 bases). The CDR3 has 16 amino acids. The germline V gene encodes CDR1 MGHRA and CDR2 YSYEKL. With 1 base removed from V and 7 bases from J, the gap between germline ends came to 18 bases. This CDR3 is CASSQGGGGGSHTQYF. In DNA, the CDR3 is TGCGCCAGCAGCCAAGGAGGGGGCGGAGGGAGCCATACGCAGTATTTT.

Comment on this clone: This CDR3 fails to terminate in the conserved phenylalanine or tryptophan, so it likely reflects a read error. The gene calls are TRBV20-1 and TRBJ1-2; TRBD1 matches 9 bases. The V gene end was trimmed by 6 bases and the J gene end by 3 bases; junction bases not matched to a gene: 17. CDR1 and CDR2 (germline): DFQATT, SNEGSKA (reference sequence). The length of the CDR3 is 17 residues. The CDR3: CSATTPGTGRGDYGYTS. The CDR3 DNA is TGCAGTGCGACTACGCCCGGGACAGGGCGAGGGGACTATGGCTACACCTCC.

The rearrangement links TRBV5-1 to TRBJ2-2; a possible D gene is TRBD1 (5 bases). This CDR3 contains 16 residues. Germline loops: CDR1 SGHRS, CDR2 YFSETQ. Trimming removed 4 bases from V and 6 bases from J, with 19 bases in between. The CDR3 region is CASSMPQVAKPGELFF. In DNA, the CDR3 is TGCGCCAGCAGCATGCCACAGGTTGCGAAGCCCGGGGAGCTGTTTTTT.

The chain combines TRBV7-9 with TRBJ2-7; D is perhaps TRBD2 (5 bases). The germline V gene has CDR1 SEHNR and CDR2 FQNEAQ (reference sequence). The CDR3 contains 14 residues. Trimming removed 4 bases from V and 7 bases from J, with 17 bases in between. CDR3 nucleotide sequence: TGTGCCAGCAGCTCCGGGATAGGCAGTTGGGAGCAGTACTTC. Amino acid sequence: CASSSGIGSWEQYF.

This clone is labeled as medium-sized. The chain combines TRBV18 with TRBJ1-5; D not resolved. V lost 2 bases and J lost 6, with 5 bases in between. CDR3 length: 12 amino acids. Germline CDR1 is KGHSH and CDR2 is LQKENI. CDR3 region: CASSPGRQPQHF. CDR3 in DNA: TGTGCCAGCTCACCAGGACGTCAGCCCCAGCATTTT.

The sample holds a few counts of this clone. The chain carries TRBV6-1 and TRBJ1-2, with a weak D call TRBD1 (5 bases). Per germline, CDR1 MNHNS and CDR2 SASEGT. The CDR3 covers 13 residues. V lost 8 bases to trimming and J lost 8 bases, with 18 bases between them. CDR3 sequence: CASRLMSGGGYTF. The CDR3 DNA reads TGTGCCAGCCGATTGATGTCCGGGGGAGGCTACACCTTC.

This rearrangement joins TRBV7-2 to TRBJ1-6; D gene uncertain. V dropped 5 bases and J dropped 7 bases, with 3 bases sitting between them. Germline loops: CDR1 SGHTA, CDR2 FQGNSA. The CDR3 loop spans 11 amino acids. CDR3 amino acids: CASSQNSPLHF. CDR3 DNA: TGTGCCAGCAGCCAAAATTCACCCCTCCACTTT.

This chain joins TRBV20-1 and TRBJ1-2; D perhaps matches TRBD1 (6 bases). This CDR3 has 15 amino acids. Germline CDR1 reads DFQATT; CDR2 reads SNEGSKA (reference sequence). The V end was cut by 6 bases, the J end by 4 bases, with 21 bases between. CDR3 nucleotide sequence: TGCAGTGCCCGACAGGCCTTACAGGGTGGCTATGGCTACACCTTC. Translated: CSARQALQGGYGYTF.

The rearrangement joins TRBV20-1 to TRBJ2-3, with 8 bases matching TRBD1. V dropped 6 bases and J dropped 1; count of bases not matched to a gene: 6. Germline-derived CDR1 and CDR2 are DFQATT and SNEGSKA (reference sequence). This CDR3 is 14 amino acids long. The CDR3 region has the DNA TGCAGTGCCCTGACAGGGGAGGGCACAGATACGCAGTATTTT. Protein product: CSALTGEGTDTQYF.

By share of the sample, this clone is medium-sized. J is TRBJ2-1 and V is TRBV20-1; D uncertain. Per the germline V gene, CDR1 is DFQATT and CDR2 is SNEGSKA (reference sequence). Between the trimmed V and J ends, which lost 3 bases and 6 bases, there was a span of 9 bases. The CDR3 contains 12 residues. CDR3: CSASGPPNEQFF. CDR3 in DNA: TGCAGTGCTAGCGGGCCCCCCAATGAGCAGTTCTTC.

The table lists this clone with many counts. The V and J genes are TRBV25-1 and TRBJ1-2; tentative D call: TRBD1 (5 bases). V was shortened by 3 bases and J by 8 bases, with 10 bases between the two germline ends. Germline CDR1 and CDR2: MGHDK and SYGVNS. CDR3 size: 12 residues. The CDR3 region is CASSDGGEGYTF. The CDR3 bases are TGTGCCAGCAGTGACGGGGGGGAAGGCTACACCTTC.

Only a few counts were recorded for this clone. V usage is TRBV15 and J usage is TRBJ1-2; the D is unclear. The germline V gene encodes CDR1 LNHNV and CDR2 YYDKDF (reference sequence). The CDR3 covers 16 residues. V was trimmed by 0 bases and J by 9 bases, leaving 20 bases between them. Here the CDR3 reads CATSRDLGVTTGCYTF. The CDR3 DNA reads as TGTGCCACCAGCAGAGATCTCGGTGTTACGACGGGCTGCTACACCTTC.

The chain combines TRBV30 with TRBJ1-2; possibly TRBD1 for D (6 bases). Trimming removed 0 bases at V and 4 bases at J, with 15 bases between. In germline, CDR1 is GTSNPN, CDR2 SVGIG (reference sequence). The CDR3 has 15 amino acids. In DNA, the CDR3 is TGTGCCTGGAGTGTAAAGGGCAGGGGTGGCTATGGCTACACCTTC. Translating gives CAWSVKGRGGYGYTF.

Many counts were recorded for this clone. The CDR3 protein is CATGQNLDTQYF. The CDR3 DNA reads TGCGCCACCGGACAGAACCTAGATACGCAGTATTTT. The rearrangement links TRBV10-1 to TRBJ2-3, with D possibly TRBD1 on 6 matching bases. Per germline, CDR1 WNHNN and CDR2 SYGVQD (reference sequence). The CDR3 has 12 amino acids. Trimming left V 10 bases short and J 5 bases short, with 13 bases between.

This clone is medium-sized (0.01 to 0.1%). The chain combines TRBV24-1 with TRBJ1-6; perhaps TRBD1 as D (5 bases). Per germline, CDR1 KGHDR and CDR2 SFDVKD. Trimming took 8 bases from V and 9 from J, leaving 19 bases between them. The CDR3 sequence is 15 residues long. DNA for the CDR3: TGTGCCACCAACCTCCTCCCCGGGGGGGGTTCACCCCTCCACTTT. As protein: CATNLLPGGGSPLHF.

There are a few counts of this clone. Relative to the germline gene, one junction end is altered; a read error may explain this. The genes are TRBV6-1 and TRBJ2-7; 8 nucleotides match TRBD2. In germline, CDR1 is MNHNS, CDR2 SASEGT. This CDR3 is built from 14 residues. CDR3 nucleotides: TGTGCCAGCATGGGACTAGGAAGCTCCTACGAGCATTACTTC. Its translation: CASMGLGSSYEHYF.

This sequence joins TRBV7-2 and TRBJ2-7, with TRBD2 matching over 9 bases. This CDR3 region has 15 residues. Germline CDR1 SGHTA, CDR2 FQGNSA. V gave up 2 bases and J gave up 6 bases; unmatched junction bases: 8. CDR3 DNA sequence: TGTGCCAGCAGCTTATCATTAGCGGGAGAAGGCGAGCAGTACTTC. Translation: CASSLSLAGEGEQYF.

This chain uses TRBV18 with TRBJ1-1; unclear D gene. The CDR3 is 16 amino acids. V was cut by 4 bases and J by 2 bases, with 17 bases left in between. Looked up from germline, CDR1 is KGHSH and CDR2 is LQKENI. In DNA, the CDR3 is TGTGCCAGCTCACAAACTAGTTCACACGTAAACACTGAAGCTTTCTTT. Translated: CASSQTSSHVNTEAFF.

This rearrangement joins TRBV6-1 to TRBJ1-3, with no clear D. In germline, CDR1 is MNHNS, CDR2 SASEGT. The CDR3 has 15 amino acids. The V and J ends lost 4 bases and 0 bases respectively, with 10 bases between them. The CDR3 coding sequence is TGTGCCAGCAGTGCCCTCGCGAGCTCTGGAAACACCATATATTTT. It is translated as CASSALASSGNTIYF.

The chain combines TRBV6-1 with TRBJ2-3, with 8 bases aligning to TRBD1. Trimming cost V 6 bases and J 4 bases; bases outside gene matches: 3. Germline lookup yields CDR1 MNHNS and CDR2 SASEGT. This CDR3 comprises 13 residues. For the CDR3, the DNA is TGTGCCAGCAGACAGGGGGTCCCAGATACGCAGTATTTT. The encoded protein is CASRQGVPDTQYF.

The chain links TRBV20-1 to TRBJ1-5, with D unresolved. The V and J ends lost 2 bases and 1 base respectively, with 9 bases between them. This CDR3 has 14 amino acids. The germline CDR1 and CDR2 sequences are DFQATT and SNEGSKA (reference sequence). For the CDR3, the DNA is TGCAGTGCTAGATTGGTGGGCAGCAATCAGCCCCAGCATTTT. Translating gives CSARLVGSNQPQHF.

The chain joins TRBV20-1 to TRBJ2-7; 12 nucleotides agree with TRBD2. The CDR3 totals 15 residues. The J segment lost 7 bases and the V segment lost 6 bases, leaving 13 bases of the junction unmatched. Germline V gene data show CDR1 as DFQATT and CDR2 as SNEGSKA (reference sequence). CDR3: CSALRLAGGPGEQYF. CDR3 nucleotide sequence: TGCAGTGCCCTCCGGCTAGCGGGGGGGCCAGGAGAGCAGTACTTC.

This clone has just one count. In DNA, the CDR3 is TGTGCCAGCAGCTTTACACCCGGCACCGGGGAGCTGTTTTTT. Translated, it gives CASSFTPGTGELFF. This rearrangement joins TRBV4-2 to TRBJ2-2; D not resolved. CDR3 length equals 14 residues. CDR1 is LGHNA, CDR2 YNFKEQ, per germline. Trimming took 5 bases from V and 4 from J, leaving 11 bases between them.

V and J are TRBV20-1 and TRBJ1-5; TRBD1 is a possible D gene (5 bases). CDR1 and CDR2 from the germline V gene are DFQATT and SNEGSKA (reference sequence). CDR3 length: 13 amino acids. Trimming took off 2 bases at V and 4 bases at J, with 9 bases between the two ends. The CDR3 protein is CSARLDTNQPQHF. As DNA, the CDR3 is TGCAGTGCTAGACTGGACACGAATCAGCCCCAGCATTTT.

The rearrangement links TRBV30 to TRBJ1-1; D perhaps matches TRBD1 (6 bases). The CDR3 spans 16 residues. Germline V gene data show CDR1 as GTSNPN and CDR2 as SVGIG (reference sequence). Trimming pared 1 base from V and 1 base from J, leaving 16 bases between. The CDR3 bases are TGTGCCTGGAGTGCTGTATCGGGCAGGGGGAACACTGAAGCTTTCTTT. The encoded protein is CAWSAVSGRGNTEAFF.

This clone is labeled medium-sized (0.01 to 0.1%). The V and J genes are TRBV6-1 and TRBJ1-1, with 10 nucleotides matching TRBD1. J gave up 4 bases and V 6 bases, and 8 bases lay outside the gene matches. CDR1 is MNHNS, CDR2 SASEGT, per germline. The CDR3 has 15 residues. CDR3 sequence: CASSPTGTGVTEAFF. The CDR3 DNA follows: TGTGCCAGCAGCCCTACCGGGACAGGGGTCACTGAAGCTTTCTTT.

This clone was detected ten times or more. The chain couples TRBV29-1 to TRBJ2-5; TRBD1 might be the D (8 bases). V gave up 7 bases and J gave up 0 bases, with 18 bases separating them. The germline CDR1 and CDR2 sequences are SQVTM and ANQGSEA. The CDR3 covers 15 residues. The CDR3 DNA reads TGCAGCGCCCCAACAGGGGGGGGATACCAAGAGACCCAGTACTTC. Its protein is CSAPTGGGYQETQYF.

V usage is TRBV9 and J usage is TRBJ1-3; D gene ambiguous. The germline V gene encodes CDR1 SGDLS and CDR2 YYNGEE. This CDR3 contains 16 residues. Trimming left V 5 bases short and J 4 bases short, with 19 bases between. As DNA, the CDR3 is TGTGCCAGCAGTCACCCAAGGGAGGGATCAGGAAACACCATATATTTT. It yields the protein CASSHPREGSGNTIYF.

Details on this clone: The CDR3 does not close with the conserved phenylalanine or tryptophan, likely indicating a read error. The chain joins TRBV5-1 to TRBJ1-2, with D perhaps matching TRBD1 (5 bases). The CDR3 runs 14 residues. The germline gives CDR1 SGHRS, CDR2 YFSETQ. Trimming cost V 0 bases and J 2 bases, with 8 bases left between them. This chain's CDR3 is CASSLGGGNYGYTS. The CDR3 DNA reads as TGCGCCAGCAGCTTGGGGGGCGGAAACTATGGCTACACCTCC.

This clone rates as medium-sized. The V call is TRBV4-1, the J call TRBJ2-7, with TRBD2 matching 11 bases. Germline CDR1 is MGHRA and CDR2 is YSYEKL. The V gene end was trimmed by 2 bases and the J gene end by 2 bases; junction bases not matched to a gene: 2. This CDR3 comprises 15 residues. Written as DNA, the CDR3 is TGCGCCAGCAGCCAACCGGGACTAGCGGCCTACGAGCAGTACTTC. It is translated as CASSQPGLAAYEQYF.

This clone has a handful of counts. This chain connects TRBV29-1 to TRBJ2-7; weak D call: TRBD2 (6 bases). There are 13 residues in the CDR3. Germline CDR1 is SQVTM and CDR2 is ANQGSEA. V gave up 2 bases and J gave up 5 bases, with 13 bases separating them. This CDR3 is CSVERDSYDEQYF. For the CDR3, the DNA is TGCAGCGTTGAAAGGGACTCTTATGACGAGCAGTACTTC.